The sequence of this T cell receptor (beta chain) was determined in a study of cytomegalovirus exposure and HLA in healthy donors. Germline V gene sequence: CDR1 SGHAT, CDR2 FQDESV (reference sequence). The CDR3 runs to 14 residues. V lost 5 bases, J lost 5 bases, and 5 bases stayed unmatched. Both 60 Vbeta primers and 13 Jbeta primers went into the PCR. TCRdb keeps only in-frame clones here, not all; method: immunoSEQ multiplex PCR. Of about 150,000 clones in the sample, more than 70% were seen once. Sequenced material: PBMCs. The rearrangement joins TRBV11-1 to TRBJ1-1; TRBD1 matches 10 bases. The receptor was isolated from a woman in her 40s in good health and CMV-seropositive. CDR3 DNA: TGTGCCAGCAGCACACGGACAGGGGGAACTGAAGCTTTCTTT. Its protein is CASSTRTGGTEAFF.